This record covers a single T cell receptor beta chain. Antigen specificity is unknown. Produced via immunoSEQ multiplex PCR; TCRdb's table is partial and in-frame only. The sample has fewer than 100,000 clones, approximately 84% seen once. This record comes from a study of T cell responses to AZD1222 COVID-19 vaccine. Study observations and caveats: Recipients of AZD1222 seropositive at baseline numbered only 6 or 7. Donors in the cohort were predominantly white British and more often female, and clonal diversity was possibly underestimated.

CDR3 size: 17 residues. This chain links TRBV12-2 with TRBJ2-7. TRBV12-2 constitutes a pseudogene. Sequenced material: peripheral blood, taken 28 days after the second AZD1222 dose. The receptor was derived from an adult who received the AZD1222 COVID-19 vaccine. The CDR3 coding sequence is TGTGCAAGTCGCTTATCAGTCGGGGCAGGCAGAACCTACGAGCAGTACTTC. It codes for CASRLSVGAGRTYEQYF.